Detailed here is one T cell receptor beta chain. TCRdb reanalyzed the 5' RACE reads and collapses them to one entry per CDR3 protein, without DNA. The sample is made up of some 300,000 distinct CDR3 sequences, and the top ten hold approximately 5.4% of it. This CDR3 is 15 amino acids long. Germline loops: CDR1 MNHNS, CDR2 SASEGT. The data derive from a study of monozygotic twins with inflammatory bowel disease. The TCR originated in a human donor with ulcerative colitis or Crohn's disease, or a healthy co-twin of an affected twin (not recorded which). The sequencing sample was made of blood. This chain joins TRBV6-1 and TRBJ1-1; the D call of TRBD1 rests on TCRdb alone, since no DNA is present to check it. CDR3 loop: CASSIDPTQGPGAFF.